This record concerns one T cell receptor (beta chain) sequence. The target antigen is unknown. This sample was included in a study of response to subunit inactivated influenza vaccine. Study-wide points: Few new T cells, the authors suggested, are recruited by each seasonal influenza vaccination.

TCRdb re-called the RT-PCR reads through MiXCR, storing one row per CDR3 protein. The sample holds roughly 520,000 distinct CDR3 sequences, 25% seen once. V trimming: 6 bases; J trimming: 2 bases; junction bases outside the gene matches: 5. The CDR3 spans 15 residues. The germline V gene has CDR1 DFQATT and CDR2 SNEGSKA (reference sequence). The specimen comprised CD4+ T cells sorted from PBMCs, sampled about 5 days after vaccination. This TCR derives from a man between 50 and 59 years old who received an inactivated influenza vaccine. The rearrangement uses TRBV20-1 and TRBJ2-6; 9 nucleotides line up with TRBD1. Here the CDR3 DNA reads TGCAGTGCCCCCGACAGGGGGGCTGGGGCCAACGTCCTGACTTTC. It encodes CSAPDRGAGANVLTF.